A selection of T cell receptor beta chains follows, all from one sample in a study of blood T cell repertoires in COVID-19. Generated by immunoSEQ multiplex PCR, the TCRdb table keeps only in-frame clones and is missing some. The sample holds about 26,000 clones, around 96% seen once. Sequencing was performed on peripheral blood. The receptors were sampled from a human donor with active COVID-19. The donor label of this sample is uncertain. Each CDR3 is given with its conserved first and last residue. D genes are given only for firm matches. Clone size is stated in some rows and not others, as once, few, many or a class when expanded.

J: TRBJ2-7
size: few
D: .
V: TRBV7-9
CDR3: CASSPRQEWRIEEQYF
DNA: TGTGCCAGCAGCCCAAGACAGGAGTGGCGTATAGAGGAGCAGTACTTC

J: TRBJ1-1
size: once
D: .
V: TRBV5-1
CDR3: CASSLAGANTEAFF
DNA: TGCGCCAGCAGCTTGGCAGGGGCGAACACTGAAGCTTTCTTT

J: TRBJ2-3
size: .
D: TRBD2
V: TRBV5-4
CDR3: CASRLSSGTDTQYF
DNA: TGTGCCAGCAGGTTGTCTAGCGGAACAGATACGCAGTATTTT

J: TRBJ1-1
size: .
D: .
V: TRBV19
CDR3: CASILSMNTEAFF
DNA: TGTGCCAGTATCCTGAGCATGAACACTGAAGCTTTCTTT

J: TRBJ2-3
size: .
D: .
V: TRBV4-1
CDR3: CASSQDQGTSTDTQYF
DNA: TGCGCCAGCAGCCAGGATCAGGGAACTAGCACAGATACGCAGTATTTT

J: TRBJ1-3
size: .
D: .
V: TRBV21-1
CDR3: CASSNLRSSGNTIYF
DNA: TGTGCCAGCAGCAACTTGAGGAGCTCTGGAAACACCATATATTTT

J: TRBJ2-1
size: .
D: .
V: TRBV29-1
CDR3: CSGGDIANEQFF
DNA: TGCAGCGGAGGGGACATTGCGAATGAGCAGTTCTTC

J: TRBJ1-5
size: .
D: .
V: TRBV19
CDR3: CASRDKLNQPQHF
DNA: TGTGCCAGCCGGGACAAACTCAATCAGCCCCAGCATTTT

J: TRBJ2-2
size: .
D: .
V: TRBV18
CDR3: CASSPQQGGGTGELFF
DNA: TGTGCCAGCTCACCACAACAGGGTGGCGGCACCGGGGAGCTGTTTTTT

J: TRBJ2-1
size: .
D: TRBD1
V: TRBV5-1
CDR3: CASSLSSGQGYNEQFF
DNA: TGCGCCAGCAGCTTGAGTAGTGGACAGGGCTACAATGAGCAGTTCTTC

J: TRBJ1-1
size: .
D: TRBD1
V: TRBV10-3
CDR3: CAISEGQGPNTEAFF
DNA: TGTGCCATCAGTGAGGGACAGGGCCCGAACACTGAAGCTTTCTTT

J: TRBJ2-1
size: .
D: .
V: TRBV5-8
CDR3: CASSLAGRPYNEQFF
DNA: TGTGCCAGCAGCTTGGCTGGGAGGCCCTACAATGAGCAGTTCTTC

J: TRBJ2-7
size: .
D: TRBD2
V: TRBV11-2
CDR3: CASTIGNRDYLYEQYF
DNA: TGTGCCAGCACCATAGGGAACCGGGACTACCTTTACGAGCAGTACTTC

J: TRBJ2-7
size: .
D: TRBD1
V: TRBV5-5
CDR3: CASSLRTGLSYEQYF
DNA: TGTGCCAGCAGCTTGAGGACAGGTCTCTCCTACGAGCAGTACTTC

J: TRBJ2-1
size: .
D: TRBD2
V: TRBV7-8
CDR3: CASSSSGGSYNEQFF
DNA: TGTGCCAGCAGCTCATCGGGGGGCTCCTACAATGAGCAGTTCTTC

J: TRBJ2-7
size: .
D: TRBD1
V: TRBV23-1
CDR3: CASNQETGDTYEQYF
DNA: TGCGCCAGCAATCAAGAAACAGGGGATACCTACGAGCAGTACTTC

J: TRBJ2-1
size: .
D: .
V: TRBV5-4
CDR3: CASSLPAGTGKQFF
DNA: TGTGCCAGCAGCTTACCCGCCGGCACAGGCAAGCAGTTCTTC

J: TRBJ2-1
size: .
D: .
V: TRBV28
CDR3: CASTGKIDEQFF
DNA: TGTGCCAGCACCGGGAAGATCGATGAGCAGTTCTTC

J: TRBJ2-3
size: .
D: TRBD2
V: TRBV24-1
CDR3: CATRAGEGADTQYF
DNA: TGTGCCACACGAGCGGGAGAAGGCGCAGATACGCAGTATTTT

J: TRBJ2-5
size: .
D: TRBD1
V: TRBV5-1
CDR3: CASSLDRGQGAQYF
DNA: TGCGCCAGCAGCTTGGACAGGGGACAAGGGGCCCAGTACTTC

J: TRBJ2-2
size: .
D: TRBD2
V: TRBV7-6
CDR3: CASSPLAGANTGELFF
DNA: TGTGCCAGCAGCCCCCTAGCGGGCGCGAACACCGGGGAGCTGTTTTTT

J: TRBJ1-5
size: .
D: TRBD1
V: TRBV19
CDR3: CASRDRGLGQPQHF
DNA: TGTGCCAGTAGGGACAGGGGGCTCGGGCAGCCCCAGCATTTT

J: TRBJ2-3
size: .
D: .
V: TRBV9
CDR3: CASSQSLPRSDTQYF
DNA: TGTGCCAGCAGCCAGAGCCTCCCTAGGTCAGATACGCAGTATTTT

J: TRBJ2-3
size: .
D: .
V: TRBV5-4
CDR3: CASSLAGASSNTQYF
DNA: TGTGCCAGCAGCTTGGCGGGTGCCAGTTCTAATACGCAGTATTTT

J: TRBJ2-2
size: once
D: TRBD2
V: TRBV3-1/TRBV3-2
CDR3: CASSPKLAGFANTGELFF
DNA: TGTGCCAGCAGCCCGAAACTAGCGGGATTCGCGAACACCGGGGAGCTGTTTTTT

J: TRBJ1-5
size: .
D: .
V: TRBV7-9
CDR3: CASSAGTVSLGNQPQHF
DNA: TGTGCCAGCAGCGCGGGGACGGTTTCATTAGGGAATCAGCCCCAGCATTTT

J: TRBJ1-1
size: .
D: .
V: TRBV29-1
CDR3: CSAAREVGTEAFF
DNA: TGCAGCGCCGCGCGGGAGGTAGGCACTGAAGCTTTCTTT

J: TRBJ1-3
size: .
D: .
V: TRBV30
CDR3: CAWRSPPGSSGNTIYF
DNA: TGTGCCTGGAGGTCCCCTCCGGGGAGCTCTGGAAACACCATATATTTT

J: TRBJ2-5
size: .
D: TRBD2
V: TRBV5-4
CDR3: CASSFPGTNKETQYF
DNA: TGTGCCAGCAGCTTCCCCGGGACTAATAAAGAGACCCAGTACTTC

J: TRBJ2-1
size: .
D: TRBD2
V: TRBV7-9
CDR3: CASSFGLAGWNEQFF
DNA: TGTGCCAGCAGCTTCGGTCTAGCGGGGTGGAATGAGCAGTTCTTC

J: TRBJ1-1
size: .
D: .
V: TRBV30
CDR3: CAYSPGGFTEAFF
DNA: TGTGCCTACTCCCCGGGGGGGTTCACTGAAGCTTTCTTT

J: TRBJ2-1
size: .
D: .
V: TRBV10-3
CDR3: CAISEYTMSSYNEQFF
DNA: TGTGCCATCAGTGAGTATACGATGAGCTCCTACAATGAGCAGTTCTTC

J: TRBJ1-4
size: .
D: .
V: TRBV5-6
CDR3: CASSLGNRVATNEKLFF
DNA: TGTGCCAGCAGCTTGGGAAACAGGGTTGCAACTAATGAAAAACTGTTTTTT

J: TRBJ1-6
size: .
D: .
V: TRBV7-8
CDR3: CASSLVAAGDSPLHF
DNA: TGTGCCAGCAGCTTGGTCGCCGCCGGGGATTCACCCCTCCACTTT

J: TRBJ1-6
size: once
D: TRBD1
V: TRBV30
CDR3: CAWSVPSPGGHNSPLHF
DNA: TGTGCCTGGAGTGTACCCTCCCCAGGGGGCCATAATTCACCCCTCCACTTT

J: TRBJ2-7
size: .
D: .
V: TRBV28
CDR3: CASSFGLAIPPSYEQYF
DNA: TGTGCCAGCAGTTTCGGGTTGGCTATCCCCCCTTCCTACGAGCAGTACTTC

J: TRBJ2-7
size: .
D: .
V: TRBV6-2/TRBV6-3
CDR3: CASSSLAHEQYF
DNA: TGTGCCAGCAGCTCTCTGGCTCACGAGCAGTACTTC

J: TRBJ1-5
size: .
D: TRBD1
V: TRBV2
CDR3: CASRKGQGWVNQPQHF
DNA: TGTGCCAGCAGGAAAGGACAGGGTTGGGTCAATCAGCCCCAGCATTTT

J: TRBJ2-3
size: .
D: TRBD1
V: TRBV5-4
CDR3: CASSLERAGQGLDTQYF
DNA: TGTGCCAGCAGCTTGGAAAGAGCGGGACAGGGACTAGATACGCAGTATTTT

J: TRBJ2-5
size: .
D: TRBD2
V: TRBV19
CDR3: CASCTGTNQETQYF
DNA: TGTGCCAGCTGCACCGGGACTAATCAAGAGACCCAGTACTTC

J: TRBJ2-5
size: .
D: TRBD2
V: TRBV5-4
CDR3: CASSLGLAGGTQETQYF
DNA: TGTGCCAGCAGCCTCGGACTAGCGGGGGGGACGCAAGAGACCCAGTACTTC

J: TRBJ2-7
size: .
D: .
V: TRBV24-1
CDR3: CATSGSSYEQYF
DNA: TGTGCCACCAGTGGGAGCTCCTACGAGCAGTACTTC

J: TRBJ2-7
size: .
D: .
V: TRBV12-2
CDR3: CASRLRPALAGGPTGSYEQYF
DNA: TGTGCAAGTCGCTTAAGACCGGCGCTGGCGGGAGGGCCGACGGGCTCCTACGAGCAGTACTTC

J: TRBJ2-5
size: few
D: TRBD2
V: TRBV19
CDR3: CASRGMTSGVRETQYF
DNA: TGTGCCAGTAGAGGAATGACTAGCGGGGTTCGGGAGACCCAGTACTTC